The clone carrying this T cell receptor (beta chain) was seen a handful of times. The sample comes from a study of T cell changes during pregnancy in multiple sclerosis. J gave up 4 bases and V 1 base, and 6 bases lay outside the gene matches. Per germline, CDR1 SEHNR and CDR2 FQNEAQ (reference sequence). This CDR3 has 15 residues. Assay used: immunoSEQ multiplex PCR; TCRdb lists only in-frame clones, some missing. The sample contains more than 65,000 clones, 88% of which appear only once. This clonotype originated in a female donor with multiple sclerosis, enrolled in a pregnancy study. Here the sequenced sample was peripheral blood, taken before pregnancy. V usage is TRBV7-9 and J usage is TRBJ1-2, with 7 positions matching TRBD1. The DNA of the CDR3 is TGTGCCAGCAGCTTAGGGGCAGACAGGGCCTATGGCTACACCTTC. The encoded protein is CASSLGADRAYGYTF.